Listed below are T cell receptor beta chains from one sample, sequenced in a study of persistence of HIV-infected CD4 T cells. The table came from immunoSEQ multiplex PCR; TCRdb's copy has only in-frame clones and leaves some out. The sample holds some 49,000 clones, around 90% seen once. No antigens are known for them. Sequencing was performed on CD4+ T cells sorted from PBMCs after approximately 19-hour stimulation, taken from a patient who received antiretroviral therapy. These receptors were obtained from an adult woman with HIV who was CMV-seropositive. CDR3s include the opening cysteine and the closing phenylalanine or tryptophan. Each record gives: D gene, clone size, J gene, V gene, CDR3 protein, CDR3 DNA. A D gene is named only where the DNA matches it firmly. Only part of the rows carry a size: once, few, many, or a class if the clone is expanded.

D gene: -
clone size: -
J gene: TRBJ1-1
V gene: TRBV9
CDR3 protein: CASSVGEYTEAFF
CDR3 DNA: TGTGCCAGCAGCGTAGGTGAATACACTGAAGCTTTCTTT

D gene: TRBD1
clone size: -
J gene: TRBJ2-7
V gene: TRBV27
CDR3 protein: CASSFETGDVQYF
CDR3 DNA: TGTGCCAGCAGTTTCGAGACAGGGGATGTGCAGTACTTC

D gene: TRBD1
clone size: -
J gene: TRBJ1-2
V gene: TRBV9
CDR3 protein: CASSAQGANYGYTF
CDR3 DNA: TGTGCCAGCAGCGCGCAGGGGGCCAACTATGGCTACACCTTC

D gene: TRBD2
clone size: -
J gene: TRBJ2-7
V gene: TRBV25-1
CDR3 protein: CASSVTSGAYEQYF
CDR3 DNA: TGTGCCAGCAGTGTGACTAGCGGTGCCTACGAGCAGTACTTC

D gene: -
clone size: -
J gene: TRBJ1-1
V gene: TRBV7-2
CDR3 protein: CASSLVRGYEAFF
CDR3 DNA: TGTGCCAGCAGCTTAGTTCGGGGATATGAAGCTTTCTTT

D gene: -
clone size: -
J gene: TRBJ1-4
V gene: TRBV3-1/TRBV3-2
CDR3 protein: CASSQLDTTTGLFF
CDR3 DNA: TGTGCCAGCAGCCAATTGGACACCACCACGGGACTGTTTTTT

D gene: -
clone size: -
J gene: TRBJ1-1
V gene: TRBV14
CDR3 protein: CASSQGKAGKNTEAFF
CDR3 DNA: TGTGCCAGCAGCCAGGGGAAGGCCGGAAAGAACACTGAAGCTTTCTTT

D gene: -
clone size: -
J gene: TRBJ1-2
V gene: TRBV9
CDR3 protein: CASNMQGLGYGYTF
CDR3 DNA: TGTGCCAGCAACATGCAGGGGCTAGGCTATGGCTACACCTTC

D gene: -
clone size: -
J gene: TRBJ2-1
V gene: TRBV5-1
CDR3 protein: CASSLDRNNEQFF
CDR3 DNA: TGCGCCAGCAGCTTGGATAGAAACAATGAGCAGTTCTTC

D gene: TRBD1
clone size: -
J gene: TRBJ1-1
V gene: TRBV30
CDR3 protein: CAWTKQGAGMNTEAFF
CDR3 DNA: TGTGCCTGGACCAAACAGGGGGCGGGGATGAACACTGAAGCTTTCTTT

D gene: -
clone size: -
J gene: TRBJ1-2
V gene: TRBV7-3
CDR3 protein: CASSLGSYGYTF
CDR3 DNA: TGTGCCAGCAGCTTGGGAAGCTATGGCTACACCTTC

D gene: -
clone size: -
J gene: TRBJ2-7
V gene: TRBV2
CDR3 protein: CASSSGPLGYEQYF
CDR3 DNA: TGTGCCAGCAGTTCCGGCCCCCTCGGCTACGAGCAGTACTTC

D gene: -
clone size: -
J gene: TRBJ1-1
V gene: TRBV5-6
CDR3 protein: CASSSGRQGNMNTEAFF
CDR3 DNA: TGTGCCAGCAGCTCGGGACGTCAGGGGAACATGAACACTGAAGCTTTCTTT

D gene: -
clone size: -
J gene: TRBJ1-1
V gene: TRBV5-1
CDR3 protein: CASSRGLNTEAFF
CDR3 DNA: TGCGCCAGCAGCAGGGGGTTGAACACTGAAGCTTTCTTT

D gene: TRBD1
clone size: -
J gene: TRBJ1-1
V gene: TRBV16
CDR3 protein: CASSQTQGRNTEAFF
CDR3 DNA: TGTGCCAGCAGCCAAACACAGGGGCGGAACACTGAAGCTTTCTTT

D gene: -
clone size: -
J gene: TRBJ1-1
V gene: TRBV5-1
CDR3 protein: CASSHWGPTGNTEAFF
CDR3 DNA: TGCGCCAGCTCACATTGGGGGCCAACAGGGAACACTGAAGCTTTCTTT

D gene: -
clone size: -
J gene: TRBJ2-5
V gene: TRBV29-1
CDR3 protein: CSVQGEAQYF
CDR3 DNA: TGCAGCGTTCAGGGGGAGGCCCAGTACTTC

D gene: TRBD1
clone size: -
J gene: TRBJ2-7
V gene: TRBV19
CDR3 protein: CASRTTGGSLEQYF
CDR3 DNA: TGTGCCAGTAGAACGACAGGGGGTTCCTTGGAGCAGTACTTC

D gene: -
clone size: -
J gene: TRBJ1-1
V gene: TRBV3-1/TRBV3-2
CDR3 protein: CASRPGLFTEAFF
CDR3 DNA: TGTGCCAGCAGGCCCGGGCTCTTCACTGAAGCTTTCTTT

D gene: -
clone size: -
J gene: TRBJ2-3
V gene: TRBV20-1
CDR3 protein: CSASGRESTDTQYF
CDR3 DNA: TGCAGTGCTAGTGGTCGGGAGAGCACAGATACGCAGTATTTT

D gene: -
clone size: -
J gene: TRBJ2-1
V gene: TRBV7-8
CDR3 protein: CASSLNGLLGNEQFF
CDR3 DNA: TGTGCCAGCAGCTTAAACGGACTTCTGGGGAATGAGCAGTTCTTC

D gene: -
clone size: -
J gene: TRBJ1-1
V gene: TRBV5-6
CDR3 protein: CASISAVNTEAFF
CDR3 DNA: TGTGCCAGCATCTCCGCGGTGAACACTGAAGCTTTCTTT

D gene: -
clone size: -
J gene: TRBJ2-7
V gene: TRBV2
CDR3 protein: CATSLGSYEQYF
CDR3 DNA: TGTGCCACCTCGTTGGGGTCCTACGAGCAGTACTTC

D gene: -
clone size: -
J gene: TRBJ2-2
V gene: TRBV27
CDR3 protein: CASSFLNTGELFF
CDR3 DNA: TGTGCCAGCAGTTTTTTAAACACCGGGGAGCTGTTTTTT

D gene: TRBD1
clone size: -
J gene: TRBJ2-7
V gene: TRBV30
CDR3 protein: CAWGQGAFPYEQYF
CDR3 DNA: TGTGCCTGGGGACAGGGGGCTTTTCCCTACGAGCAGTACTTC

D gene: -
clone size: -
J gene: TRBJ2-5
V gene: TRBV20-1
CDR3 protein: CSAEQKETQYF
CDR3 DNA: TGCAGTGCTGAGCAGAAAGAGACCCAGTACTTC

D gene: -
clone size: -
J gene: TRBJ1-5
V gene: TRBV27
CDR3 protein: CASRLEGDSNQPQHF
CDR3 DNA: TGTGCCAGCAGGCTAGAGGGCGATAGCAATCAGCCCCAGCATTTT

D gene: -
clone size: -
J gene: TRBJ1-6
V gene: TRBV6-2/TRBV6-3
CDR3 protein: CASSYSRRTYSPLHF
CDR3 DNA: TGTGCCAGCAGTTACTCTCGCCGGACATATTCACCCCTCCACTTT

D gene: -
clone size: -
J gene: TRBJ1-5
V gene: TRBV7-2
CDR3 protein: CASSLGGGSNQPQHF
CDR3 DNA: TGTGCCAGCAGCTTAGGGGGGGGTAGCAATCAGCCCCAGCATTTT

D gene: TRBD1
clone size: -
J gene: TRBJ1-1
V gene: TRBV5-6
CDR3 protein: CASSLEDRAGTEAFF
CDR3 DNA: TGTGCCAGCAGCTTGGAGGACAGGGCGGGCACTGAAGCTTTCTTT

D gene: -
clone size: -
J gene: TRBJ2-3
V gene: TRBV7-3
CDR3 protein: CASSLARSTDTQYF
CDR3 DNA: TGTGCCAGCAGCTTAGCGCGAAGCACAGATACGCAGTATTTT

D gene: TRBD2
clone size: -
J gene: TRBJ2-3
V gene: TRBV5-8
CDR3 protein: CASSSGLAGVRGTQYF
CDR3 DNA: TGTGCCAGCAGCTCCGGACTAGCGGGAGTTCGGGGTACGCAGTATTTT

D gene: -
clone size: -
J gene: TRBJ1-1
V gene: TRBV28
CDR3 protein: CASSFRGNTEAFF
CDR3 DNA: TGTGCCAGCAGTTTCCGGGGGAACACTGAAGCTTTCTTT

D gene: TRBD1
clone size: -
J gene: TRBJ1-2
V gene: TRBV20-1
CDR3 protein: CSASRGLGSTGTGDNYGYTF
CDR3 DNA: TGCAGTGCTAGTAGAGGGCTAGGAAGTACAGGGACAGGGGATAACTATGGCTACACCTTC

D gene: -
clone size: -
J gene: TRBJ2-7
V gene: TRBV2
CDR3 protein: CASRDFRNEQYF
CDR3 DNA: TGTGCCAGCAGGGACTTCCGGAACGAGCAGTACTTC

D gene: TRBD2
clone size: -
J gene: TRBJ2-5
V gene: TRBV20-1
CDR3 protein: CSASSSGYQETQYF
CDR3 DNA: TGCAGTGCTAGTTCTAGCGGGTACCAAGAGACCCAGTACTTC

D gene: -
clone size: -
J gene: TRBJ2-7
V gene: TRBV18
CDR3 protein: CASSAAGTAPYEQYF
CDR3 DNA: TGTGCCAGCTCAGCAGCCGGGACGGCCCCCTACGAGCAGTACTTC

D gene: TRBD1
clone size: few
J gene: TRBJ2-5
V gene: TRBV6-5
CDR3 protein: CATPSDRGLGETQYF
CDR3 DNA: TGTGCCACTCCTTCGGACAGGGGGCTGGGAGAGACCCAGTACTTC